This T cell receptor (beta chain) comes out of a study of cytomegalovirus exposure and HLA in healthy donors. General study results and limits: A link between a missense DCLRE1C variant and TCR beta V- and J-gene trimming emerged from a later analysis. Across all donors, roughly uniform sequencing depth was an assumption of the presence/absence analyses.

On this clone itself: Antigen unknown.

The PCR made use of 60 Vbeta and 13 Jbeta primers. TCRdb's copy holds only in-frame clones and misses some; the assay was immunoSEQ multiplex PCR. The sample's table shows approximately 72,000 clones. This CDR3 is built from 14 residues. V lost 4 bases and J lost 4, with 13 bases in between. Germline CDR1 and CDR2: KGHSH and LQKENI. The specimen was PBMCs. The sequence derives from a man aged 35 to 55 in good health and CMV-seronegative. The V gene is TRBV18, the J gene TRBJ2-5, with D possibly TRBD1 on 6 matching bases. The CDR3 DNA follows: TGTGCCAGCTCACTACCGTGGGGGCGAGAGACCCAGTACTTC. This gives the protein CASSLPWGRETQYF.